These T cell receptor beta chains were read from a single sample in a study of regulatory T cells in long-lasting Graves disease. TCRdb reprocessed the multiplex PCR reads with MiXCR, giving one entry per CDR3 protein. The data show a few hundred thousand distinct CDR3 sequences, about 19% seen once. Sample: peripheral blood mononuclear cells (PBMCs), taken at new diagnosis, from a patient treated with antithyroid drugs. The receptors were sampled from a female donor with Graves disease. Each CDR3 is given with its conserved first and last residue. Fields, in order: J gene, V gene, clone size, CDR3 protein. Not all rows give a size; the values are once, few, many and, for expanded clones, a class.

j_call: TRBJ2-5; v_call: TRBV5-8; clone_size: many; cdr3_aa: CASSLGGGAPPQETQYF
j_call: TRBJ2-7; v_call: TRBV28; clone_size: many; cdr3_aa: CASSPTGTGSGEQYF
j_call: TRBJ1-6; v_call: TRBV14; clone_size: -; cdr3_aa: CASSQVPSSPLHF
j_call: TRBJ2-5; v_call: TRBV5-1; clone_size: -; cdr3_aa: CASSRPGQGLQETQYF
j_call: TRBJ1-2; v_call: TRBV6-2/TRBV6-3; clone_size: few; cdr3_aa: CASSRTRTSGGYTF
j_call: TRBJ2-7; v_call: TRBV19; clone_size: -; cdr3_aa: CASNAGAPLDEQYF
j_call: TRBJ2-7; v_call: TRBV19; clone_size: -; cdr3_aa: CASSPRQGLRNEQYF
j_call: TRBJ2-7; v_call: TRBV7-9; clone_size: many; cdr3_aa: CASRPPGLAREQYF
j_call: TRBJ2-7; v_call: TRBV6-1; clone_size: many; cdr3_aa: CASLSQGPEQYF
j_call: TRBJ2-2; v_call: TRBV10-1; clone_size: -; cdr3_aa: CASSESWDTGELFF
j_call: TRBJ2-2; v_call: TRBV11-2; clone_size: many; cdr3_aa: CASSMSLRELFF
j_call: TRBJ2-2; v_call: TRBV9; clone_size: -; cdr3_aa: CASSVGLGQITGELFF
j_call: TRBJ1-2; v_call: TRBV12-3/TRBV12-4; clone_size: many; cdr3_aa: CASSSGVAAYGYTF
j_call: TRBJ2-1; v_call: TRBV14; clone_size: many; cdr3_aa: CASSPGRGLLAGHEQFF
j_call: TRBJ1-2; v_call: TRBV20-1; clone_size: few; cdr3_aa: CSARVGSGLSNYGYTF
j_call: TRBJ2-2; v_call: TRBV3-1; clone_size: many; cdr3_aa: CASSQEASGGRTGELFF
j_call: TRBJ2-6; v_call: TRBV4-2; clone_size: few; cdr3_aa: CASSRDRGTGANVLTF
j_call: TRBJ2-1; v_call: TRBV14; clone_size: many; cdr3_aa: CASSDPGLVYRQFF
j_call: TRBJ1-5; v_call: TRBV4-3; clone_size: many; cdr3_aa: CASSQDTGSRSNQPQHF
j_call: TRBJ2-7; v_call: TRBV14; clone_size: many; cdr3_aa: CASSQDNGGLEQYF
j_call: TRBJ2-1; v_call: TRBV9; clone_size: many; cdr3_aa: CASSEAGPYNEQFF
j_call: TRBJ2-3; v_call: TRBV11-3; clone_size: many; cdr3_aa: CASTKDPGGTQYF
j_call: TRBJ2-2; v_call: TRBV14; clone_size: few; cdr3_aa: CASSLGLAGGAGELFF
j_call: TRBJ1-2; v_call: TRBV11-2; clone_size: -; cdr3_aa: CASSLIYGGNYGYTF
j_call: TRBJ2-3; v_call: TRBV6-1; clone_size: few; cdr3_aa: CASIRGGADTQYF
j_call: TRBJ2-1; v_call: TRBV29-1; clone_size: -; cdr3_aa: CSAMGTSGRDTYNEQFF
j_call: TRBJ1-1; v_call: TRBV15; clone_size: many; cdr3_aa: CATSTPGNTEAFF